The next 18 T cell receptor beta chains were all read from a single sample in a study of T cell responses to AZD1222 COVID-19 vaccine. Produced via immunoSEQ multiplex PCR; TCRdb's table is partial and in-frame only. This table holds about 97,000 clones, approximately 90% found once. Specimen: peripheral blood, collected on day 0 of AZD1222 vaccination. The source is an adult in good health.

The chain links TRBV27 to TRBJ2-7; 9 nucleotides match TRBD1. The CDR3 runs 14 residues. The trim removed 5 bases at V and 5 bases at J, leaving 7 bases unmatched. Germline assignment: CDR1 MNHEY and CDR2 SMNVEV (reference sequence). The CDR3 here is CASSPWDRVHEQYF. CDR3 bases: TGTGCCAGCAGTCCGTGGGACAGGGTCCACGAGCAGTACTTC.

This clone was recorded only once. The chain is built from TRBV6-2 or TRBV6-3 and TRBJ1-2, with D hard to call. Trimming removed 0 bases from V and 3 bases from J, with 11 bases in between. The length of the CDR3 is 15 residues. Per germline, CDR1 MNHEY and CDR2 SVGEGT. The CDR3 loop reads CASSYSKSPYYGYTF. In DNA form, the CDR3 reads TGTGCCAGCAGTTACTCGAAGTCACCTTACTATGGCTACACCTTC.

A note on this clone: The germline gene is not matched at one end of the junction; a read error may be the cause. This chain connects TRBV4-1 to TRBJ1-5; D is undetermined. Germline V gene data show CDR1 as MGHRA and CDR2 as YSYEKL. The CDR3 loop spans 14 amino acids. The CDR3 sequence: CASSQDRAKWPLHF. In nucleotides, the CDR3 is TGCGCCAGCAGCCAAGATAGGGCCAAGTGGCCCCTGCATTTT.

The chain uses TRBV5-4 and TRBJ2-7, with D tentatively TRBD1 (6 bases). Trimming shortened V by 0 bases and J by 7 bases, and 11 bases separated the two germline ends. The germline V gene has CDR1 SGHNT and CDR2 YYREEE (reference sequence). The CDR3 runs 13 residues. The CDR3 region is CASSLDQGREQYF. DNA for the CDR3: TGTGCCAGCAGCTTGGACCAGGGGCGGGAGCAGTACTTC. The whole variable domain, remainder taken from reference TRBV5-4 and TRBJ2-7, is ETGVTQSPTHLIKTRGQQVTLRCSSQSGHNTVSWYQQALGQGPQFIFQYYREEENGRGNFPPRFSGLQFPNYSSELNVNALELDDSALYLCASSLDQGREQYFGPGTRLTVT.

V gene TRBV5-1 combines with J gene TRBJ2-5, with 11 bases aligning to TRBD2. Trimming at V came to 4 bases and at J to 4 bases, leaving 15 bases not matched to a gene. Germline V gene sequence: CDR1 SGHRS, CDR2 YFSETQ. The CDR3 has 18 residues. As DNA, the CDR3 is TGCGCCAGCAGCCCTGTCCCTAAGGTAGCGGGGGGGCGAGAGACCCAGTACTTC. This translates into CASSPVPKVAGGRETQYF.

This chain uses TRBV19 with TRBJ1-4; TRBD1 might be the D (5 bases). CDR3 size: 14 residues. The germline V gene has CDR1 LNHDA and CDR2 SQIVND (reference sequence). The ends were cut back, 6 bases at V and 4 bases at J, with 12 bases in the middle. The CDR3 is CASRQGGINEKLFF. The CDR3 nucleotides read TGTGCCAGTAGGCAGGGCGGCATTAATGAAAAACTGTTTTTT.

The chain employs TRBV11-2 and TRBJ1-4; a weak D match, TRBD1 (5 bases). The CDR3 totals 15 residues. Germline V gene lookup returns CDR1 SGHAT and CDR2 FQNNGV. Trimming pared 4 bases from V and 5 bases from J, leaving 14 bases between. The CDR3: CASSSPGRTNEKLFF. The DNA of the CDR3 is TGTGCCAGCAGCTCGCCGGGACGGACAAATGAAAAACTGTTTTTT.

This chain uses TRBV30 with TRBJ2-1; 7 positions agree with TRBD1. The CDR3 length is 14 residues. V shed 0 bases and J 5 bases; nucleotides not matched to a gene: 4. Germline V CDR1 and CDR2: GTSNPN, SVGIG (reference sequence). This CDR3 reads CAWSVWTGNNEQFF. In nucleotides, the CDR3 is TGTGCCTGGAGTGTTTGGACAGGAAACAATGAGCAGTTCTTC.

The gene calls are TRBV2 and TRBJ1-2; tentative D call: TRBD1 (6 bases). CDR1 and CDR2 from the germline V gene are SNHLY and FYNNEI. The CDR3 runs 14 residues. The V gene lost 6 bases and the J gene lost 0 bases, with 11 bases spanning the gap. CDR3 region: CASRGQPANYGYTF. In nucleotides, the CDR3 is TGTGCCAGCAGAGGACAGCCCGCTAACTATGGCTACACCTTC. The variable domain in full, completed from reference TRBV2 and TRBJ1-2, reads EPEVTQTPSHQVTQMGQEVILRCVPISNHLYFYWYRQILGQKVEFLVSFYNNEISEKSEIFDDQFSVERPDGSNFTLKIRSTKLEDSAMYFCASRGQPANYGYTFGSGTRLTVV.

This clone was seen only a few times. The J gene is TRBJ2-1, the V gene TRBV4-3; 8 nucleotides align to TRBD2. The CDR3 extends over 15 amino acids. Germline trimming cut 4 bases from V and 6 bases from J; bases unmatched to any gene: 8. Germline CDR1 reads LGHNA; CDR2 reads YSLEER. The DNA of the CDR3 is TGCGCCAGCAGCCCTTGGACGGGAGGGATCAATGAGCAGTTCTTC. Encoded protein: CASSPWTGGINEQFF.

The CDR3, as DNA: TGTGCCAGCAGTTACTCCAGGCTACTCTCTGGAAACACCATATATTTT. It is translated as CASSYSRLLSGNTIYF. The chain uses TRBV6-5 and TRBJ1-3, with D unresolved. From germline, CDR1 is MNHEY and CDR2 SVGAGI. This CDR3 spans 16 amino acids. V lost 0 bases to trimming and J lost 0 bases, with 9 bases between them.

V usage is TRBV5-1 and J usage is TRBJ1-6; no definite D call. CDR1 is SGHRS and CDR2 is YFSETQ in the germline V gene. Trimming left V 0 bases short and J 5 bases short, with 6 bases between. The CDR3 consists of 14 residues. CDR3 amino acids: CASSLGQDNSPLHF. The CDR3 nucleotides read TGCGCCAGCAGCTTGGGACAAGATAATTCACCCCTCCACTTT.

The V call is TRBV5-1, the J call TRBJ2-2; weak D call: TRBD2 (5 bases). From germline, CDR1 is SGHRS and CDR2 YFSETQ. This CDR3 spans 14 amino acids. V lost 0 bases and J lost 5, with 8 bases in between. This chain's CDR3 is CASSLGTGTGELFF. The CDR3 DNA reads as TGCGCCAGCAGCTTGGGGACTGGTACCGGGGAGCTGTTTTTT. Full variable domain (missing parts from reference TRBV5-1 and TRBJ2-2): KAGVTQTPRYLIKTRGQQVTLSCSPISGHRSVSWYQQTPGQGLQFLFEYFSETQRNKGNFPGRFSGRQFSNSRSEMNVSTLELGDSALYLCASSLGTGTGELFFGEGSRLTVL.

The chain uses TRBV6-5 and TRBJ1-5; D is unclear. The CDR3 contains 13 residues. V was cut by 7 bases and J by 1 base, with 8 bases left in between. Looked up from germline, CDR1 is MNHEY and CDR2 is SVGAGI. The CDR3 spells CASTQLSNQPQHF. For the CDR3, the DNA is TGTGCCAGCACTCAGCTAAGCAATCAGCCCCAGCATTTT.

This chain joins TRBV9 and TRBJ1-1; D is unresolved. The length of the CDR3 is 14 residues. Germline lookup yields CDR1 SGDLS and CDR2 YYNGEE. V was trimmed by 7 bases and J by 0 bases, leaving 13 bases between them. CDR3 in DNA: TGTGCCAGCGGAGACCGATTCTTGAACACTGAAGCTTTCTTT. The encoded protein is CASGDRFLNTEAFF.

The CDR3 loop reads CASRPTSGSGLEQFF. For the CDR3, the DNA is TGTGCCAGCAGGCCCACTAGCGGGAGTGGGCTTGAGCAGTTCTTC. The chain uses TRBV28 and TRBJ2-1, with 11 bases matching TRBD2. Germline V gene data show CDR1 as MDHEN and CDR2 as SYDVKM. V gave up 6 bases and J gave up 9 bases; unmatched junction bases: 10. CDR3 size: 15 residues.

The rearrangement links TRBV7-2 to TRBJ2-7; no reliable D call. CDR1 and CDR2 (germline): SGHTA, FQGNSA. V was pared by 1 base and J by 5 bases, with 21 bases between. The CDR3 has 17 residues. CDR3 sequence: CASSLVSALGSVDEQYF. In nucleotides, the CDR3 is TGTGCCAGCAGCTTAGTATCGGCCCTAGGATCGGTAGACGAGCAGTACTTC.

The V and J genes are TRBV6-5 and TRBJ1-5, with TRBD1 as a possible D gene (6 bases). Germline assignment: CDR1 MNHEY and CDR2 SVGAGI. The CDR3 length is 14 residues. V lost 6 bases, J lost 4 bases, and 13 bases lay in between. CDR3 nucleotides: TGTGCCAGCAGGCAACAGGGAGGGAATCAGCCCCAGCATTTT. Its protein is CASRQQGGNQPQHF.